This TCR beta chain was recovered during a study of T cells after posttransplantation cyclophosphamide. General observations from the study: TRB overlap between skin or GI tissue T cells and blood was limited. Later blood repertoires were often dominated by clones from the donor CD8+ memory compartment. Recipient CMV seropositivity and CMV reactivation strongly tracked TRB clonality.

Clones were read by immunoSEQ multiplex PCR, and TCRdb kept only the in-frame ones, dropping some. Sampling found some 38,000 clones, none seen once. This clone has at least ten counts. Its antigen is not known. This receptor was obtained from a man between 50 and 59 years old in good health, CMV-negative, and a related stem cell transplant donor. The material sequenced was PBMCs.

CDR3 sequence reads: CASSPRYRGNNANYGYTF. CDR3 nucleotides: TGCGCCAGCAGCCCAAGATACAGGGGCAACAACGCTAACTATGGCTACACCTTC. The chain couples TRBV5-1 to TRBJ1-2, with TRBD1 matching 7 bases. The germline gives CDR1 SGHRS, CDR2 YFSETQ. Trimming took 4 bases from V and 0 from J; bases not matched to a gene: 15. The CDR3 is made up of 18 amino acids.